This entry is about one T cell receptor (beta chain). The antigen is unknown. The data were obtained in a study of cytomegalovirus exposure and HLA in healthy donors. Across the study: Early released data comprised about 84 million unique TCRs from HLA-typed donors. Points from the study as a whole: A later analysis associated 15,000 or so TCR beta sequences with HLA alleles at a 0.05 false discovery rate.

In nominal health when sampled, donors likely had unrecorded immune exposures nonetheless. Trimming took 5 bases from V and 2 from J, leaving 10 bases between them. This CDR3 is built from 15 residues. Germline CDR1 reads SGHAT; CDR2 reads FQNNGV. Both 60 Vbeta primers and 13 Jbeta primers went into the PCR. The protocol was immunoSEQ multiplex PCR, while the TCRdb copy is restricted to in-frame clones and leaves out a portion. This sample has under 200,000 clones; around 75% occur once, and the top ten carry about 2%. The sample was PBMCs. The gene calls are TRBV11-2 and TRBJ2-6; D remains ambiguous. This clonotype was sampled from a young woman in good health and CMV-seronegative. CDR3 region: CASSPHGPGANVLTF. CDR3 nucleotide sequence: TGTGCCAGCAGCCCACATGGGCCTGGGGCCAACGTCCTGACTTTC.